This TCR beta chain stems from a study of blood T cell repertoires in COVID-19. As for the study in general: Sites in the United States, Italy and Spain provided acute and convalescent COVID-19 samples. In each case, the material was cDNA or gDNA derived from T cells, B-cell-depleted T cells, or PBMCs.

The data were produced by immunoSEQ multiplex PCR, yet TCRdb's version contains in-frame clones alone and is incomplete. The sample lists 290,000 or so clones, around 90% occurring once. The CDR3 runs to 16 residues. CDR1 MNHEY and CDR2 SVGEGT come from the germline V gene. V shed 0 bases and J 5 bases; nucleotides not matched to a gene: 4. The source material was peripheral blood. The TCR was taken from a man aged 65 to 85 with acute or convalescent COVID-19. The rearrangement links TRBV6-2 or TRBV6-3 to TRBJ1-6; 7 nucleotides align to TRBD1. The CDR3 sequence: CASSYSSGTDNSPLHF. The CDR3 DNA is TGTGCCAGCAGTTACTCATCCGGGACAGATAATTCACCCCTCCACTTT.